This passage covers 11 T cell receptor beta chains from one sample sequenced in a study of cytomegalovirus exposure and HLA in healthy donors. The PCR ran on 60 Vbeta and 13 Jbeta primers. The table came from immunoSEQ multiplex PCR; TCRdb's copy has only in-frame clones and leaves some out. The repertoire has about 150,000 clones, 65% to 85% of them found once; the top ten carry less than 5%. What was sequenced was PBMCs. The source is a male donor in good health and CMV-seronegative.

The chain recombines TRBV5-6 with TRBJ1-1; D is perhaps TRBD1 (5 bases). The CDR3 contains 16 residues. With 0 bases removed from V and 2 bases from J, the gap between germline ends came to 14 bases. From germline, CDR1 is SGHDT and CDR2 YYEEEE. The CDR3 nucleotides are TGTGCCAGCAGCTTGGGACAGCCTATGATTAACACTGAAGCTTTCTTT. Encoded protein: CASSLGQPMINTEAFF.

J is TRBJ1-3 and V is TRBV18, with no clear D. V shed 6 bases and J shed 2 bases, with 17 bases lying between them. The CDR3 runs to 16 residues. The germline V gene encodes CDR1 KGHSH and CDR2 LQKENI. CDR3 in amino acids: CASSQVKADTGNTIYF. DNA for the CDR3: TGTGCCAGCTCGCAGGTTAAGGCCGATACTGGAAACACCATATATTTT.

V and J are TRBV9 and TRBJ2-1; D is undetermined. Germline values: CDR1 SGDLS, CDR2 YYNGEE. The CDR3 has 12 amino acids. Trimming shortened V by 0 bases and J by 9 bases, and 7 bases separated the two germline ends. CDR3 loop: CASSVDAVEQFF. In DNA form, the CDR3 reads TGTGCCAGCAGCGTAGACGCGGTTGAGCAGTTCTTC.

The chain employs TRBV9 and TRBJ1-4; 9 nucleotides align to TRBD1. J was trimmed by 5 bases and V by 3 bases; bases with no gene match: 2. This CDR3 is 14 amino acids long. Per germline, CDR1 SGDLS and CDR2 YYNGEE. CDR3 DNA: TGTGCCAGCAGCGAGGACAGGGGAAATGAAAAACTGTTTTTT. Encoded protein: CASSEDRGNEKLFF.

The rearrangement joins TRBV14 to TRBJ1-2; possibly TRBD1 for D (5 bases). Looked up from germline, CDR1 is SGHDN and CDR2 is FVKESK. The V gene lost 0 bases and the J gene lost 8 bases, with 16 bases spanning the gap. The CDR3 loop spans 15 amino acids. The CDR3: CASSQDAGRGGGYTF. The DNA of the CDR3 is TGTGCCAGCAGCCAAGATGCCGGGAGGGGAGGCGGCTACACCTTC.

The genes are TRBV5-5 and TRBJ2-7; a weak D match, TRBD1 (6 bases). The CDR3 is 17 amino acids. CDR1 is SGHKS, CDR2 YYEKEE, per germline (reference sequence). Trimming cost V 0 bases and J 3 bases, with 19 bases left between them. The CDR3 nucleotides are TGTGCCAGCAGCTTGGTAGGGAGCAGGGGAACTGGCTACGAGCAGTACTTC. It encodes CASSLVGSRGTGYEQYF. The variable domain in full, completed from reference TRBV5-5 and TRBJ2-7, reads DAGVTQSPTHLIKTRGQQVTLRCSPISGHKSVSWYQQVLGQGPQFIFQYYEKEERGRGNFPDRFSARQFPNYSSELNVNALLLGDSALYLCASSLVGSRGTGYEQYFGPGTRLTVT.

In DNA form, the CDR3 reads TGTGCCAGCAGCTTAGGGGGCACGGGTGGAAACACCATATATTTT. This encodes CASSLGGTGGNTIYF. The chain uses TRBV11-3 and TRBJ1-3, with D possibly being TRBD1 (5 bases). The CDR3 is made up of 15 amino acids. Trimming took 1 base from V and 3 from J, leaving 10 bases between them. Germline CDR1 SGHNT, CDR2 YENEEA.

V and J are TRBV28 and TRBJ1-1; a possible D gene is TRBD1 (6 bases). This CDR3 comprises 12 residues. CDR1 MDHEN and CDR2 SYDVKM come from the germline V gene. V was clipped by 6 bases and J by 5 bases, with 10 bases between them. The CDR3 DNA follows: TGTGCCAGCAGCTCCACAGGGACTGAAGCTTTCTTT. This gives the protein CASSSTGTEAFF.

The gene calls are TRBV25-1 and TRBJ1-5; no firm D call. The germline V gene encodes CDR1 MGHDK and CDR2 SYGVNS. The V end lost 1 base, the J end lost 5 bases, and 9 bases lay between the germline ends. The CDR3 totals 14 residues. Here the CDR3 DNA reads TGTGCCAGCAGTGAATTCGGGGTTCATCAGCCCCAGCATTTT. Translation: CASSEFGVHQPQHF.

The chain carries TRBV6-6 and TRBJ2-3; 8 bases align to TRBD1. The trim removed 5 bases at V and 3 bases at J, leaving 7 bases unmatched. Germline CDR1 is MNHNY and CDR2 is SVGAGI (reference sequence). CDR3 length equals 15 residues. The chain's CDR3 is CASSTGGTATDTQYF. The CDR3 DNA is TGTGCCAGCAGTACAGGGGGGACAGCAACAGATACGCAGTATTTT.

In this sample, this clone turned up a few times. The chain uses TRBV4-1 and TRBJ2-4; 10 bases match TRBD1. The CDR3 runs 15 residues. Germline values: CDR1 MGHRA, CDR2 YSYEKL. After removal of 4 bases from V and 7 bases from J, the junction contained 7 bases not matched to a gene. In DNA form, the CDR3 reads TGCGCCAGCAGCCGGGACAGGGGTAAAGGTAACATTCAGTACTTC. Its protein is CASSRDRGKGNIQYF.